This is a list of T cell receptor beta chains from one sample in a study of blood T cell repertoires in COVID-19. The method was immunoSEQ multiplex PCR; TCRdb's version includes in-frame clones alone and lacks a portion of them. The data contain about 170,000 clones, around three quarters of them singletons. What was sequenced was PBMCs or T cells enriched from blood (not recorded which). All receptors come from a woman between 65 and 79 years old in a cohort exposed to, infected with or recovered from COVID-19 (not recorded which). Each CDR3 is given with its conserved first and last residue. Each record gives: J gene, V gene, CDR3 protein.

TRBJ2-6	TRBV6-6	CASSPRDRAPLTF
TRBJ1-1	TRBV29-1	CSGTTDTEAFF
TRBJ2-3	TRBV7-6	CASSLGSTLSTDTQYF
TRBJ1-3	TRBV6-5	CASSYDRGYGNTIYF
TRBJ1-1	TRBV5-1	CASSLEAGNTAEAFF
TRBJ1-1	TRBV18	CASSPPGSRAFF
TRBJ2-6	TRBV3-1/TRBV3-2	CASSHLQTGSGANVLTF
TRBJ2-1	TRBV27	CASSFGLAGLNEQFF
TRBJ1-3	TRBV9	CASSTGVHGNTIYF
TRBJ1-4	TRBV7-4	CASSFGPRGEKLFF
TRBJ2-5	TRBV11-3	CASSRDGQSGGTQYF
TRBJ2-3	TRBV19	CASSIGGADTQYF
TRBJ2-1	TRBV5-1	CASSFGLAGLDEQFF
TRBJ2-7	TRBV4-2	CASSQDYKEQYF
TRBJ1-1	TRBV27	CASSLVGGTGGSEGAFF
TRBJ2-3	TRBV28	CASSSGGFPDTQYF
TRBJ2-3	TRBV6-5	CASSQGTTDTQYF
TRBJ2-7	TRBV4-1	CASSQKDGTYEQYF
TRBJ2-1	TRBV7-3	CASSDGRLAGVKGEQFF
TRBJ2-7	TRBV5-1	CASREGTDFYEQYF
TRBJ1-5	TRBV3-1/TRBV3-2	CASSQDSDNQPQHF
TRBJ2-7	TRBV28	CASSPPRWGGEQYF
TRBJ2-1	TRBV11-2	CASSLDAGNFNEQFF
TRBJ2-7	TRBV28	CASSTIQGEWNEQYF
TRBJ2-1	TRBV24-1	CATQGTGGGNEQFF
TRBJ1-2	TRBV6-5	CASGRQGGYGYTF
TRBJ1-4	TRBV4-1	CASSQGPGTANEKLFF
TRBJ1-5	TRBV7-5	CARSLGEGPINQPQHF
TRBJ2-2	TRBV12-5	CASAPMTGPNTGELFF
TRBJ2-2	TRBV3-1/TRBV3-2	CASSHWTRGAGELFF
TRBJ2-2	TRBV19	CASSIGQNTGELFF
TRBJ2-3	TRBV28	CASKLLDRGGDTQYF